This T cell receptor (beta chain) is drawn from a study of cytomegalovirus exposure and HLA in healthy donors. Trimming left V 2 bases short and J 4 bases short, with 15 bases between. The CDR3 length is 16 residues. Germline V gene sequence: CDR1 MGHDK, CDR2 SYGVNS. Clones were read by immunoSEQ multiplex PCR, and TCRdb kept only the in-frame ones, dropping some. In the table there are some 200,000 clones, 80% to 95% of which are singletons. This clone showed up just once. The chain is built from TRBV25-1 and TRBJ1-5, with D possibly matching TRBD1 (6 bases). Material: PBMCs. This clonotype was sampled from a woman under 30 in good health and CMV-seronegative. The CDR3 region has the DNA TGTGCCAGCAGTGAAGCCCAGGGGAGTCCAAATCAGCCCCAGCATTTT. As protein: CASSEAQGSPNQPQHF.